This T cell receptor (beta chain) was retrieved from a study of CD8 T cells in ankylosing spondylitis. Overall study results and limits: Matched ankylosing spondylitis synovial fluid reportedly contained a significantly enriched population of disease-linked clones. Disease-linked clones, CD8+, were relatively rare in peripheral blood. Characteristic of ankylosing spondylitis blood, it appeared, was a TCR beta motif comprising several highly homologous variants.

It was by quantitative 5'-RACE with molecular barcodes that TCR beta libraries were made. From the 5' RACE reads, TCRdb called clonotypes with MiXCR, one entry per CDR3 protein. Of around 430,000 distinct CDR3 sequences listed, roughly 18% were seen once; the top ten hold approximately 0.97%. Many counts were recorded for this clonotype. Antigen unknown. Per germline, CDR1 MNHEY and CDR2 SVGEGT. This CDR3 has 13 residues. Deletions cut 2 bases from V and 2 bases from J, with 6 bases between. This chain joins TRBV6-2 or TRBV6-3 and TRBJ1-2; D not certain. The TCR originated in a male donor with ankylosing spondylitis. Sequences were obtained from blood, either unsorted or a sorted T cell fraction (not recorded which). The CDR3 here is CASSYGRNYGYTF. The CDR3 nucleotides are TGTGCCAGCAGTTACGGCAGAAACTATGGCTACACCTTC.